This T cell receptor beta chain originates from a study of blood T cells in healthy people across ages (dated by TCRdb to between 2014 and 2016). Regarding the study in general: In model experiments, template switching captured roughly one uniquely barcoded TCR beta cDNA molecule for every two T cells. The study measured age-related changes in TCR beta repertoire diversity using deep sequencing normalized with unique cDNA molecular identifiers. The donors were divided into four age groups: young (average roughly 17 years), middle-aged (approximately 41), aged (around 59) and long-lived (roughly 82). To avoid experimental bias, donors of different ages were randomly spread across the sequencing lanes. Two additional independent replicas of 1 million unique cDNA reads from the same blood draw were analyzed for two donors (one aged 18 to 30 and one aged 80 or older). Broad study findings and their caveats: The CMV infection status of donors was not known, potentially confounding age-related changes in expanded clonotypes. Total diversity estimates from one million sequenced T cells were considered lower bounds and underestimates. As age increased, observed TCR beta diversity per million T cells dropped in a roughly linear way, and a significant reduction was already evident by age around 41. Since profiling was done on bulk unsorted PBMCs, naive and antigen-experienced compartments could not be conclusively compared. The percentage of naive T cells measured by flow cytometry correlated strongly with observed TCR beta diversity. The long-lived group showed more naive CD4+ T cells, fewer expanded clones and increased TCR diversity than the aged group, suggesting age selection.

The CDR3 covers 11 residues, taking in both the cysteine and the phenylalanine. Solely the CDR3 DNA is kept, with 33 bases framed from the first base. A distance of 9 bases separates the germline ends of V and J, which lose 6 bases and 8 bases respectively. Via the germline V gene, CDR1 is MNHEY and CDR2 SVGAGI. Systemically healthy Caucasian individuals from Russia, approximately 39 in total and aged about 6 to 95 years, were included as donors. Each donor gave 8 to 10 milliliters of peripheral blood, collected into EDTA-treated Vacutainer tubes. Ficoll-Paque density-gradient centrifugation was used to isolate PBMCs, with at least 6 million obtained per sample. Trizol reagent was used to extract total RNA from the PBMCs, yielding at least 5 micrograms per sample. For every donor, flow cytometry on a PBMC aliquot measured the percentage of naive CD45RAhigh/CD27high T cells. With regard to this clonotype: Its antigen remains unidentified. Base qualities were left out, and no much larger clone turns up one base away.

Library preparation used 5' RACE. Sequencing instrument: Illumina HiSeq 2500. The second PCR ran for about 6 to 12 cycles and used a J-beta primer mix along with a sample-barcoded 5' primer. Each TCR beta cDNA molecule received a unique molecular identifier from a template-switch 5' adaptor carrying 12 random nucleotides. At least 2.5 million CDR3-containing paired-end reads were obtained from each sample. First-strand cDNA synthesis was performed from all RNA using the Mint cDNA synthesis kit, with priming by a TRBC-specific oligonucleotide. All cDNA was treated with uracil-DNA glycosylase and then went through a first 18-cycle PCR with the universal primers M1SS and BC2_uni_R. Per the source publication's procedure: Normalization of each sample was performed by random selection of 1 million high-quality reads, each carrying a distinct molecular identifier. Reads sharing molecular identifiers were discarded rather than binned into consensus sequences. MiTCR, run with a Q25 quality threshold and the strictest error-elimination algorithm, handled CDR3 identification, clonotype clustering and error correction. A nonparametric unseen species model with Euler transformation was used to estimate lower-bound total TCR beta diversity. In TCRdb, the public reads were trimmed at Q25 with fastp and aligned with MiXCR, with productive beta chains retained. Each entry is one CDR3 protein sequence, shown with its most common DNA and genes. The V and J calls shown here were made by TCRdb, not taken from the authors' results. A total of some 1.1 million distinct CDR3 sequences appear in this sample, under 40% of them only once. The biggest ten clones account for roughly 14% of the sample.

Specimen: blood. This receptor chain uses TRBV6-5 and TRBJ2-3; the D gene is perhaps TRBD2, from 6 matching bases. The receptor was derived from a man between 18 and 35 years old in good health. CDR3 loop: CASRRDATQYF. DNA sequence: TGTGCCAGCAGGCGGGATGCTACGCAGTATTTT.